Listed here are 22 T cell receptor beta chains from one sample, sequenced in a study of T-cell reconstitution after alpha-beta-depleted transplantation in children. Researchers prepared the TCRbeta library using unique molecular identifiers, the study reports. TCRdb analysed the PCR reads with MiXCR anew, one entry per CDR3 protein. In the table there are more than 40,000 distinct CDR3 sequences, approximately 9.2% of which are singletons. The sequencing here drew on PBMCs, mostly from graft donor cells, taken 60 days after TCRalphabeta/CD19-depleted stem cell transplant. Receptor source: a male patient between 2 and 9 years old who had a stem cell transplant for chronic granulomatous disease, so the T cells may come from the graft donor.

The sample holds many counts of this clonotype. The chain carries TRBV28 and TRBJ2-3; 7 bases are a match to TRBD1. CDR3 length: 15 residues. Looked up from germline, CDR1 is MDHEN and CDR2 is SYDVKM. V shed 4 bases, J shed 1 base, and the junction held 5 bases outside the gene matches. In DNA, the CDR3 is TGTGCCAGCAGTTCGACAGGGCGGCGCACAGATACGCAGTATTTT. Translating it yields CASSSTGRRTDTQYF.

This clonotype has a count of ten or more. The chain couples TRBV7-2 to TRBJ1-2, with 8 bases that match TRBD1. Germline V lookup: CDR1 SGHTA, CDR2 FQGNSA. V shed 5 bases and J 7 bases; nucleotides not matched to a gene: 6. The CDR3 length is 13 residues. The CDR3 DNA sequence: TGTGCCAGCAGCCCCAGGACAGGGCCTGGCTACACCTTC. Protein sequence: CASSPRTGPGYTF.

J is TRBJ2-2 and V is TRBV20-1, with 7 bases fitting TRBD1. Germline V gives CDR1 DFQATT, CDR2 SNEGSKA (reference sequence). CDR3 size: 14 residues. V gave up 2 bases and J gave up 4 bases; unmatched junction bases: 4. This CDR3 is CSARLGQTTGELFF. The CDR3 DNA reads as TGCAGTGCTAGACTGGGACAGACCACCGGGGAGCTGTTTTTT.

This chain joins TRBV20-1 and TRBJ1-5, with 8 positions matching TRBD1. Per germline, CDR1 DFQATT and CDR2 SNEGSKA (reference sequence). This CDR3 region has 14 residues. The junction had 7 bases not matched to a gene; V was cut back by 7 bases and J by 2 bases. The chain's CDR3 is CSVDRGGGNQPQHF. The CDR3 DNA reads as TGCAGTGTTGACAGGGGTGGGGGCAATCAGCCCCAGCATTTT.

This clonotype occurred many times. The chain carries TRBV5-8 and TRBJ2-3; 7 bases are shared with TRBD2. The V gene's germline CDR1 is SGHTS and CDR2 YDEGEE. The CDR3 contains 14 residues. After removal of 2 bases from V and 1 base from J, the junction contained 1 base not matched to a gene. The CDR3 DNA follows: TGTGCCAGCAGCTTTCTAGCGGGCACAGATACGCAGTATTTT. Translation: CASSFLAGTDTQYF.

V is TRBV12-3 or TRBV12-4 and J is TRBJ2-6; D unclear. CDR3 length: 14 amino acids. Trimming shortened V by 8 bases and J by 0 bases, and 8 bases separated the two germline ends. CDR3: CASRRASGANVLTF. For the CDR3, the DNA is TGTGCCAGCCGTAGGGCCTCTGGGGCCAACGTCCTGACTTTC.

The chain employs TRBV3-1 and TRBJ1-4; D is ambiguous. Per germline, CDR1 LGHDT and CDR2 YNNKEL (reference sequence). CDR3 length: 13 amino acids. Trimming removed 8 bases from V and 7 bases from J, with 14 bases in between. The CDR3 DNA reads TGTGCCAGCTTGCAGGCCTCGGGTGAAAAACTGTTTTTT. As protein: CASLQASGEKLFF.

The genes are TRBV30 and TRBJ2-7; possibly TRBD1 or TRBD2 for D (6 bases each). The length of the CDR3 is 15 residues. Germline V gene lookup returns CDR1 GTSNPN and CDR2 SVGIG (reference sequence). Deletions cut 3 bases from V and 4 bases from J, with 19 bases between. The CDR3 region has the DNA TGTGCCTGGAGGGCGTTGGAAACAGGGACTTACGAGCAGTACTTC. This codes for CAWRALETGTYEQYF.

The rearrangement uses TRBV18 and TRBJ2-7; TRBD1 matches 12 bases. V dropped 1 base and J dropped 4; count of bases not matched to a gene: 8. CDR1 is KGHSH, CDR2 LQKENI, per germline. This CDR3 spans 17 amino acids. The CDR3 DNA reads as TGTGCCAGCTCACCACTTCCAGGGACAGGGGGCAATTACGAGCAGTACTTC. This translates into CASSPLPGTGGNYEQYF.

V gene TRBV29-1 combines with J gene TRBJ2-7; D might be TRBD2 (5 bases). Trimming pared 5 bases from V and 4 bases from J, leaving 15 bases between. Germline CDR1 SQVTM, CDR2 ANQGSEA. The CDR3 runs 13 residues. The CDR3 sequence: CSVRRSGEYEQYF. CDR3 sequence (DNA): TGCAGCGTTCGACGGTCCGGGGAGTACGAGCAGTACTTC.

This clonotype has just a few counts. The J gene is TRBJ2-3, the V gene TRBV25-1; no definite D call. The germline gives CDR1 MGHDK, CDR2 SYGVNS. The CDR3 runs to 14 residues. V lost 2 bases to trimming and J lost 6 bases, with 12 bases between them. DNA for the CDR3: TGTGCCAGCAGTGAAGGTTTCTTCGCGGATACGCAGTATTTT. It specifies CASSEGFFADTQYF.

The rearrangement uses TRBV5-4 and TRBJ2-5; the D call may be TRBD1 or TRBD2 (6 bases each). The CDR3 has 14 amino acids. Trimming left V 3 bases short and J 5 bases short, with 14 bases between. Germline assignment: CDR1 SGHNT and CDR2 YYREEE (reference sequence). This CDR3 reads CASSSGGRWETQYF. CDR3 nucleotide sequence: TGTGCCAGCAGCTCCGGGGGCAGGTGGGAGACCCAGTACTTC.

This clonotype was counted only a few times. The chain has TRBV18 and TRBJ2-7; D gene uncertain. Germline CDR1 is KGHSH and CDR2 is LQKENI. Trimming shortened V by 3 bases and J by 3 bases, and 9 bases separated the two germline ends. CDR3 length: 13 residues. CDR3 coding DNA: TGTGCCAGCTCACCCCTTTCAAACTACGAGCAGTACTTC. Protein sequence: CASSPLSNYEQYF. Combining the CDR3 with reference TRBV18 and TRBJ2-7 gives the whole variable domain NAGVMQNPRHLVRRRGQEARLRCSPMKGHSHVYWYRQLPEEGLKFMVYLQKENIIDESGMPKERFSAEFPKEGPSILRIQQVVRGDSAAYFCASSPLSNYEQYFGPGTRLTVT.

This clonotype was detected many times. The chain couples TRBV10-3 to TRBJ2-5; D is undetermined. This CDR3 spans 13 amino acids. Germline V gene data show CDR1 as ENHRY and CDR2 as SYGVKD. V gave up 6 bases and J gave up 5 bases, with 13 bases separating them. CDR3 sequence: CAISPAGAETQYF. CDR3 bases: TGTGCCATCAGCCCCGCAGGAGCGGAGACCCAGTACTTC.

In the case of this clonotype: A read error may explain this, as a much larger clone is one base away. The chain joins TRBV4-2 to TRBJ1-6, with a possible D match to TRBD1 (6 bases). This CDR3 has 18 amino acids. The V gene's germline CDR1 is LGHNA and CDR2 YNFKEQ. Here the CDR3 reads CASSPVGGQTSYNSPLRF. In DNA, the CDR3 is TGTGCCAGCAGCCCTGTGGGAGGACAGACCTCCTATAATTCACCCCTCCGCTTT.

The sample holds a few counts of this clonotype. This may come from a read error, since a much larger clone is one base off. V gene TRBV21-1 combines with J gene TRBJ2-1; the table assigns TRBD2, which was not confirmed against the DNA. TRBV21-1 represents a pseudogene. The CDR3 extends over 16 amino acids. CDR3 nucleotide sequence: TGTGCCAGCAGCACCTCCGGACTAGCCTCTTACAATGAGCAGTTCTTC. Translated, it gives CASSTSGLASYNEQFF.

Comments on this clonotype: It is unclear where the CDR3 begins or ends on the DNA, so no DNA is shown, and the CDR3 is as TCRdb lists it. This chain connects TRBV7-9 to TRBJ2-2; TRBD2 is taken as the D call from the table, unchecked against the DNA. CDR1 and CDR2 from the germline V gene are SEHNR and FQNEAQ (reference sequence). The CDR3 comprises 17 residues, both ends counted. The CDR3 loop is CASALRTTGRHRGAVFF.

This clonotype was detected ten times or more. V usage is TRBV7-3 and J usage is TRBJ2-2; D call uncertain. Trimming pared 3 bases from V and 0 bases from J, leaving 20 bases between. CDR1 and CDR2 from the germline V gene are SGHTA and FQGTGA. The CDR3 sequence is 19 residues long. The CDR3 sequence is CASSFPPDRLTTNTGELFF. Here the CDR3 DNA reads TGTGCCAGCAGCTTCCCCCCGGACCGTCTAACCACGAACACCGGGGAGCTGTTTTTT.

This clonotype was observed a few times. CDR3 nucleotide sequence: TGTGCCAGCTCACCGAACCGGGGATTACACGAGCAGTACTTC. As protein: CASSPNRGLHEQYF. This chain links TRBV18 with TRBJ2-7, with D perhaps matching TRBD2 (5 bases). CDR3 length: 14 amino acids. Germline assignment: CDR1 KGHSH and CDR2 LQKENI. The ends were cut back, 3 bases at V and 5 bases at J, with 14 bases in the middle.

There are many counts of this clonotype. The rearrangement joins TRBV20-1 to TRBJ2-7, with D unclear. Germline V gene data show CDR1 as DFQATT and CDR2 as SNEGSKA (reference sequence). The V and J ends lost 0 bases and 4 bases respectively, with 10 bases between them. The CDR3 totals 13 residues. Here the CDR3 reads CSARDLANYEQYF. CDR3 nucleotide sequence: TGCAGTGCTAGAGATCTGGCGAATTACGAGCAGTACTTC.

This clonotype was picked up many times. The V and J genes are TRBV12-5 and TRBJ2-3, with D maybe TRBD2 (6 bases). V shed 1 base and J shed 2 bases, with 10 bases lying between them. Germline-derived CDR1 and CDR2 are LGHNT and FRNRAP. The length of the CDR3 is 15 residues. In DNA, the CDR3 is TGTGCTAGTGGTTTGGCGGGAGCTACCACAGATACGCAGTATTTT. Its translation: CASGLAGATTDTQYF.

This clonotype was counted a few times. CDR3 protein: CASTPRGWLREQYF. CDR3 in DNA: TGTGCCAGCACGCCTAGAGGTTGGCTACGCGAGCAGTACTTC. This chain joins TRBV6-1 and TRBJ2-7; unclear D gene. Germline V gene sequence: CDR1 MNHNS, CDR2 SASEGT. This CDR3 is built from 14 residues. V lost 7 bases to trimming and J lost 6 bases, with 19 bases between them.